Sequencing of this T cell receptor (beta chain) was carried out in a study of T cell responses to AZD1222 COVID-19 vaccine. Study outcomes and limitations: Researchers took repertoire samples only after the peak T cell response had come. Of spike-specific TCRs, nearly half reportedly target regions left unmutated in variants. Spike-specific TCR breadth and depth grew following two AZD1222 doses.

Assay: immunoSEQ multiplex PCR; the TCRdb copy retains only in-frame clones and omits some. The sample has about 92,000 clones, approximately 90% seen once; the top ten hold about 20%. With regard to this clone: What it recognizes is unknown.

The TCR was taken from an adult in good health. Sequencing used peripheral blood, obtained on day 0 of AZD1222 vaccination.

The CDR3 sequence is CASSIERGADSTEAFF. The CDR3 coding sequence is TGTGCCAGCTCAATAGAGCGGGGGGCTGATTCCACTGAAGCTTTCTTT. The chain combines TRBV18 with TRBJ1-1, with D perhaps TRBD1 (6 bases). Germline CDR1 KGHSH, CDR2 LQKENI. CDR3 length: 16 amino acids. Trimming shortened V by 5 bases and J by 4 bases, and 20 bases separated the two germline ends.